A single sample is the source of the 22 T cell receptor beta chains below, sequenced in a study of PD-1 blockade in classical Hodgkin lymphoma. The repertoire was sequenced with immunoSEQ multiplex PCR; TCRdb's copy has only in-frame clones and lacks some. The table shows some 62,000 clones, with about 87% occurring only once. There was relapse after autologous stem cell transplantation in every patient, and there was variation in brentuximab vedotin exposure. This specimen was peripheral blood mononuclear cells (PBMCs), taken at baseline. These receptors all come from a human donor with classical Hodgkin lymphoma.

This clone was seen a single time. V and J are TRBV25-1 and TRBJ1-2; possibly TRBD1 for D (6 bases). Per the germline V gene, CDR1 is MGHDK and CDR2 is SYGVNS. V lost 1 base and J 8 bases, leaving 20 bases between the germline ends. The length of the CDR3 is 16 residues. The CDR3 DNA follows: TGTGCCAGCAGTGAATTTGGGGGGCAGACCCACAGAGGCTACACCTTC. Translation: CASSEFGGQTHRGYTF.

The chain carries TRBV5-6 and TRBJ1-5, with TRBD1 as a possible D gene (5 bases). Trimming stripped 4 bases from V and 6 bases from J, with 14 bases between. This CDR3 is built from 14 residues. Germline CDR1 reads SGHDT; CDR2 reads YYEEEE. The chain's CDR3 is CASSQGPGGQPQHF. The CDR3 bases are TGTGCCAGCAGCCAGGGACCTGGGGGTCAGCCCCAGCATTTT.

This chain connects TRBV19 to TRBJ2-7, with TRBD1 as a possible D gene (6 bases). Germline V CDR1 and CDR2: LNHDA, SQIVND (reference sequence). V lost 9 bases and J 0 bases, leaving 18 bases between the germline ends. The CDR3 is 15 residues long. CDR3 DNA: TGTGCCAGCAGTCCCGTTCGGGACATCTCCTACGAGCAGTACTTC. Protein sequence: CASSPVRDISYEQYF.

This clone has just one count. This rearrangement joins TRBV29-1 to TRBJ1-2, with a possible D match to TRBD1 (5 bases). The ends were cut back, 4 bases at V and 3 bases at J, with 9 bases in the middle. The CDR3 runs 12 residues. Germline-derived CDR1 and CDR2 are SQVTM and ANQGSEA. The CDR3 loop is CSVGPRDYGYTF. CDR3 in DNA: TGCAGCGTTGGTCCCAGGGACTATGGCTACACCTTC.

The rearrangement joins TRBV10-3 to TRBJ2-3; TRBD2 matches at 8 bases. V lost 6 bases and J lost 2; bases outside the gene matches: 10. The CDR3 is 16 amino acids. Germline V gene sequence: CDR1 ENHRY, CDR2 SYGVKD. CDR3 region: CAIRYEAGASTDTQYF. The CDR3 DNA follows: TGTGCCATCAGATACGAAGCGGGGGCCTCCACAGATACGCAGTATTTT.

The chain employs TRBV6-5 and TRBJ1-6; D uncertain. Germline-derived CDR1 and CDR2 are MNHEY and SVGAGI. Trimming took 4 bases from V and 7 from J, leaving 8 bases between them. The CDR3 covers 13 residues. CDR3 coding DNA: TGTGCCAGCAGTTGGGCGGCAAATTCACCCCTCCACTTT. It translates to CASSWAANSPLHF.

J is TRBJ2-5 and V is TRBV7-7; a possible D gene is TRBD2 (7 bases). CDR3 size: 15 residues. Germline loops: CDR1 SSHAT, CDR2 FNYEAQ (reference sequence). The V and J ends lost 1 base and 5 bases respectively, with 14 bases between them. For the CDR3, the DNA is TGTGCCAGCAGCTTAGGTGGGGGGGCAGGTGAGACCCAGTACTTC. This codes for CASSLGGGAGETQYF. Full variable domain (missing parts from reference TRBV7-7 and TRBJ2-5): GAGVSQSPRYKVTKRGQDVTLRCDPISSHATLYWYQQALGQGPEFLTYFNYEAQPDKSGLPSDRFSAERPEGSISTLTIQRTEQRDSAMYRCASSLGGGAGETQYFGPGTRLLVL.

The J gene is TRBJ2-3, the V gene TRBV29-1; a weak D match, TRBD2 (6 bases). CDR1 SQVTM and CDR2 ANQGSEA come from the germline V gene. Trimming took off 5 bases at V and 0 bases at J, with 15 bases between the two ends. The length of the CDR3 is 15 residues. DNA of the CDR3: TGCAGCGTTTCCAAGGGACTGGCTAGCACAGATACGCAGTATTTT. It encodes CSVSKGLASTDTQYF.

This clone was counted only a few times. The genes are TRBV19 and TRBJ1-5; no clear D. The CDR3 extends over 16 amino acids. Deletions cut 1 base from V and 2 bases from J, with 12 bases between. Germline assignment: CDR1 LNHDA and CDR2 SQIVND (reference sequence). The CDR3 DNA sequence: TGTGCCAGTAGTATAGGGGAGTATTTGGGCAATCAGCCCCAGCATTTT. This sequence encodes CASSIGEYLGNQPQHF.

This clone showed up just once. The chain is built from TRBV7-2 and TRBJ2-1, with TRBD1 as a possible D gene (5 bases). Germline V lookup: CDR1 SGHTA, CDR2 FQGNSA. Deletions cut 7 bases from V and 10 bases from J, with 17 bases between. The CDR3 consists of 13 residues. CDR3 residues: CASTPNFPGEQFF. As DNA, the CDR3 is TGTGCCAGCACCCCGAACTTTCCAGGGGAGCAGTTCTTC.

V is TRBV15 and J is TRBJ1-2; D gene unclear. The CDR3 runs to 14 residues. V lost 2 bases, J lost 4 bases, and 11 bases lay in between. Germline values: CDR1 LNHNV, CDR2 YYDKDF (reference sequence). DNA for the CDR3: TGTGCCACCAGCAGACCTGTCCCCCCCTATGGCTACACCTTC. It codes for CATSRPVPPYGYTF.

The rearrangement joins TRBV7-9 to TRBJ2-3, with 9 bases matching TRBD2. CDR1 SEHNR and CDR2 FQNEAQ come from the germline V gene (reference sequence). The CDR3 is 15 amino acids. V lost 5 bases and J lost 6; bases outside the gene matches: 9. For the CDR3, the DNA is TGTGCCAGCAGCGTCACTAGCGGGCCTTCGGATACGCAGTATTTT. This sequence encodes CASSVTSGPSDTQYF.

Judged by abundance, this clone is medium-sized. The chain carries TRBV19 and TRBJ1-5, with D unresolved. The CDR3 runs to 15 residues. Germline V gene sequence: CDR1 LNHDA, CDR2 SQIVND (reference sequence). The V and J ends lost 6 bases and 3 bases respectively, with 15 bases between them. DNA of the CDR3: TGTGCCAGTAGGCCCCTCGTGGGGTCCAATCAGCCCCAGCATTTT. Amino acids: CASRPLVGSNQPQHF. Supplemented by reference TRBV19 and TRBJ1-5, the full variable domain reads DGGITQSPKYLFRKEGQNVTLSCEQNLNHDAMYWYRQDPGQGLRLIYYSQIVNDFQKGDIAEGYSVSREKKESFPLTVTSAQKNPTAFYLCASRPLVGSNQPQHFGDGTRLSIL.

The chain is built from TRBV7-9 and TRBJ2-1, with 14 bases that match TRBD2. In germline, CDR1 is SEHNR, CDR2 FQNEAQ (reference sequence). V trimming: 6 bases; J trimming: 10 bases; junction bases outside the gene matches: 8. This CDR3 is built from 15 residues. CDR3 in DNA: TGTGCCAGCAGTTACCCGACTAGCGGGGGGGAAGAGCAGTTCTTC. Amino acid sequence: CASSYPTSGGEEQFF.

The chain links TRBV9 to TRBJ2-7; a weak D match, TRBD1 (5 bases). The CDR3 spans 15 residues. CDR1 is SGDLS and CDR2 is YYNGEE in the germline V gene. The V and J ends lost 0 bases and 5 bases respectively, with 15 bases between them. The CDR3 here is CASSVDPTASDEQYF. DNA for the CDR3: TGTGCCAGCAGCGTAGACCCGACAGCAAGTGACGAGCAGTACTTC.

The rearrangement links TRBV18 to TRBJ2-7; either TRBD1 or TRBD2 may fit D (6 bases each). This CDR3 region has 15 residues. The V gene lost 2 bases and the J gene lost 5 bases, with 16 bases spanning the gap. Per the germline V gene, CDR1 is KGHSH and CDR2 is LQKENI. Written as DNA, the CDR3 is TGTGCCAGCTCACCAACGGAATACGGGGGCAACGAGCAGTACTTC. This sequence encodes CASSPTEYGGNEQYF.

The rearrangement uses TRBV9 and TRBJ1-2; D gene ambiguous. V lost 0 bases and J lost 7, with 10 bases in between. The CDR3 covers 13 residues. Germline CDR1 SGDLS, CDR2 YYNGEE. In DNA form, the CDR3 reads TGTGCCAGCAGCGTAGAGAGGGAGAGTGGCTACACCTTC. It translates to CASSVERESGYTF.

The chain couples TRBV2 to TRBJ2-5; maybe TRBD2 (5 bases). The germline gives CDR1 SNHLY, CDR2 FYNNEI. Trimming pared 0 bases from V and 1 base from J, leaving 15 bases between. The CDR3 is 17 residues long. CDR3 nucleotide sequence: TGTGCCAGCAGTGAAGCGCTTCCCCAAGCGGTCCAAGAGACCCAGTACTTC. This gives the protein CASSEALPQAVQETQYF.

The chain couples TRBV5-1 to TRBJ1-1, with D perhaps TRBD1 (6 bases). Per germline, CDR1 SGHRS and CDR2 YFSETQ. V was pared by 0 bases and J by 8 bases, with 20 bases between. This CDR3 has 16 amino acids. The CDR3 region is CASSLGPGVLHSEAFF. The CDR3 DNA reads as TGCGCCAGCAGCTTGGGCCCAGGGGTCCTACATTCCGAAGCTTTCTTT.

The V and J genes are TRBV7-8 and TRBJ2-1, with D perhaps TRBD1 or TRBD2 (6 bases each). Trimming took off 1 base at V and 4 bases at J, with 11 bases between the two ends. This CDR3 has 15 residues. Germline V gene data show CDR1 as SGHVS and CDR2 as FQNEAQ. The CDR3 DNA sequence: TGTGCCAGCAGCTTAGTGGGGGGCACTTACAATGAGCAGTTCTTC. Amino acids: CASSLVGGTYNEQFF.

In its sample, this clone was seen once. The genes are TRBV4-1 and TRBJ2-1, with D perhaps matching TRBD2 (5 bases). The CDR3 has 12 residues. V was shortened by 5 bases and J by 10 bases, with 12 bases between the two germline ends. Looked up from germline, CDR1 is MGHRA and CDR2 is YSYEKL. CDR3 sequence: CASSYGLEEQFF. Written as DNA, the CDR3 is TGCGCCAGCAGCTACGGACTGGAAGAGCAGTTCTTC.

This rearrangement joins TRBV5-6 to TRBJ2-1; no clear D gene. Germline CDR1 is SGHDT and CDR2 is YYEEEE. V gave up 1 base and J gave up 8 bases, with 4 bases separating them. This CDR3 is built from 11 residues. The DNA of the CDR3 is TGTGCCAGCAGCTTGATACATGAGCAGTTCTTC. This sequence encodes CASSLIHEQFF.